This TCR beta chain derives from a study of Ad26.COV2.S vaccination and SARS-CoV-2 variants. About the research overall: By the intramuscular route, Ad26.COV2.S was given once, or twice 56 days apart. Findings and limits, study-wide: Individuals receiving vaccine had higher spike-specific TCR breadth than placebo recipients did. Comparability of non-spike TCR breadth was observed across vaccine and placebo recipients.

With regard to this clone: Its antigen is as yet unknown.

Assay: immunoSEQ multiplex PCR; the TCRdb copy retains only in-frame clones and omits some. The table has 500,000 or so clones, approximately 88% seen once; the top ten hold about 13%. The sample's treatment: over 15 received Ad26.COV2.S at low or high dose, single or two shots; 5 received placebo; per-sample allocation not given. The study sampled participants on day 63 after the first vaccine or placebo injection. This Boston cohort included adults aged 18-55 years. CDR3 length equals 13 residues. The V gene lost 7 bases and the J gene lost 1 base, with 8 bases spanning the gap. The chain links TRBV12-3 or TRBV12-4 to TRBJ2-1; D gene ambiguous. The starting material was peripheral blood, obtained in a trial of Ad26.COV2.S vaccine versus placebo. This clonotype originated in a person aged 18-60 years who received the Ad26.COV2.S COVID-19 vaccine or a placebo. CDR3 loop: CASTVGSYNEQFF. CDR3 sequence (DNA): TGTGCCAGCACCGTAGGATCCTACAATGAGCAGTTCTTC.